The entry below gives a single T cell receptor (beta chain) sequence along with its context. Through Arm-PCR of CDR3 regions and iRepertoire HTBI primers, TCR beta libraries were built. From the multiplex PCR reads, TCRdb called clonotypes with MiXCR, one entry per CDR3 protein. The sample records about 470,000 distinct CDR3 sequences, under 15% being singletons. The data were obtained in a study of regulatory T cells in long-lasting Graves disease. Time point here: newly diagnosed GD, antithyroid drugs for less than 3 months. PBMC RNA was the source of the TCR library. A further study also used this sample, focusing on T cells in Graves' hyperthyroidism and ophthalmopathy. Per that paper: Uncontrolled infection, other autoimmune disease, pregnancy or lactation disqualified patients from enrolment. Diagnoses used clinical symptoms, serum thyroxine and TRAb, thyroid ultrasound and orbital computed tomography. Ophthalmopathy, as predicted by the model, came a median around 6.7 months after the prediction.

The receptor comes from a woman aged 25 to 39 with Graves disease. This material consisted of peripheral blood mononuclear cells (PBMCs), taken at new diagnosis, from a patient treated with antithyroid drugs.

Written as DNA, the CDR3 is TGTGCCAGCAGCCCGACTAGCGGGACAGCAGATACGCAGTATTTT. Its protein is CASSPTSGTADTQYF. V usage is TRBV7-2 and J usage is TRBJ2-3, with 11 nucleotides matching TRBD2. V dropped 5 bases and J dropped 4; count of bases not matched to a gene: 5. Per the germline V gene, CDR1 is SGHTA and CDR2 is FQGNSA. CDR3 length: 15 amino acids.